The sequence of this T cell receptor (beta chain) was determined in a study of tumor-infiltrating lymphocytes in oesophageal squamous cell carcinoma listed by TCRdb under 2016. Preparation of the library involved PCR. TCRdb shows the sequencer as Illumina HiSeq 2000. The raw public reads went through TCRdb reprocessing: fastp at Q25, MiXCR clone calling, in-frame beta chains kept. Each CDR3 protein appears once, grouped with its most common genes and DNA. The sample table records about 10,000 distinct CDR3 sequences; around three fifths of these occur just once. The leading ten clones occupy approximately 23% of the sample. In regard to this clonotype: Its antigen remains undetermined. The record has no base qualities; no much larger clone is one base away.

This TCR was sampled from a male donor with esophageal squamous cell carcinoma. The sequenced sample was esophageal tumor tissue.

Here the CDR3 is given as CASVTEGETQYF. The DNA sequence reads TGTGCCAGCGTGACCGAGGGGGAGACCCAGTACTTC. This chain joins TRBV7-4 to TRBJ2-3, with the D call tentatively TRBD1 or TRBD2, each fitting 5 bases. The J call may be wrong; the DNA end is better matched by TRBJ2-5. As encoded in the germline V gene, CDR1 is SGHVT while CDR2 is SQSDAQ. The CDR3 holds 12 amino acids from the cysteine to the phenylalanine. Just CDR3 DNA is preserved here, 36 bases in frame from base 1.